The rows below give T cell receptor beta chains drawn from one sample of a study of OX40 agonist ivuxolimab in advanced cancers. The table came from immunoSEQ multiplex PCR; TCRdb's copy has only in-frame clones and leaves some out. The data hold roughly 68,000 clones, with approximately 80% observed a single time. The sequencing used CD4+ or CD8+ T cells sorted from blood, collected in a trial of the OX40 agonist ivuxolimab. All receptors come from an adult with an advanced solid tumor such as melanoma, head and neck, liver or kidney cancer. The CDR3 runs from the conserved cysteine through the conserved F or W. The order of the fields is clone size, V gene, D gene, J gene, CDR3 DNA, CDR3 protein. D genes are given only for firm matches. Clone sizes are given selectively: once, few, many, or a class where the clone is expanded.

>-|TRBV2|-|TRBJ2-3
TGTGCCAGCCTTTTTCTAGCGCGCACAGATACGCAGTATTTT
CASLFLARTDTQYF
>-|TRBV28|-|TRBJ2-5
TGTGCCAGCAGCCCCAGGAGCCTGTTCCAAGAGACCCAGTACTTC
CASSPRSLFQETQYF
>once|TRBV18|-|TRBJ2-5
TGTGCCAGCTCCCCCAGGTACGCGGTGACCCAGTACTTC
CASSPRYAVTQYF
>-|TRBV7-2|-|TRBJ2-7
TGTGCCAGCAGCTTGTCCGCAGGTGAGCAGTACTTC
CASSLSAGEQYF
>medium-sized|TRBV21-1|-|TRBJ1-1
TGTGCCAGCAGCAAAGCCCGACAGGGGGCTGAAGCTTTCTTT
CASSKARQGAEAFF
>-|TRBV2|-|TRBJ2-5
TGTGCCAGCAGTGTTAATCCTGGGGAGACCCAGTACTTC
CASSVNPGETQYF
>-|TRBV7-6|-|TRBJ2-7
TGTGCCAGCAGCTTATCACCCTCCGGGACTGCCTCCTACGAGCAGTACTTC
CASSLSPSGTASYEQYF
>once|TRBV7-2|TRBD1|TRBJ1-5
TGTGCCAGCAGCTTAGGGCCCCAGGGACAGGGGGCAGGCAATCAGCCCCAGCATTTT
CASSLGPQGQGAGNQPQHF
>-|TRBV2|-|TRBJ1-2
TGTGCCAGCAGTGAATTCTTGGCAAGCCGGGGCTACACCTTC
CASSEFLASRGYTF
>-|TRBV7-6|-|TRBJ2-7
TGTGCCAGCAGCTACTCGGGGGGCCCGGGGGCCCAGTACTTC
CASSYSGGPGAQYF
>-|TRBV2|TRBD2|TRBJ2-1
TGTGCCAGCAGTGAAGAGCGGGGTTCCTACAATGAGCAGTTCTTC
CASSEERGSYNEQFF
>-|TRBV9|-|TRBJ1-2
TGTGCCAGCAGCCCCCGGACAGCTAACTATGGCTACACCTTC
CASSPRTANYGYTF
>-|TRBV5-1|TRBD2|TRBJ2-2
TGCGCCAGCAGCCCACTAGGACTAGCGAGCACCGGGGAGCTGTTTTTT
CASSPLGLASTGELFF
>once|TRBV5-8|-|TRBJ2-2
TGTGCCAGCAAGCGGGCACGGAACACCGGGGAGCTGTTTTTT
CASKRARNTGELFF
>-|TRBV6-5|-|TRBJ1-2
TGTGCCAGCAGTTACTTTCCAGGGAGTGGGACTGAGGGCTACACCTTC
CASSYFPGSGTEGYTF
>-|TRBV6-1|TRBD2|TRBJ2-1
TGTGCCAGCAGTGAACCGGGACTACCTCAGTTCTTC
CASSEPGLPQFF
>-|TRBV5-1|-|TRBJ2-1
TGCGCCAGCAGCCCGCAGGGGAGGGTCAATGAGCAGTTCTTC
CASSPQGRVNEQFF
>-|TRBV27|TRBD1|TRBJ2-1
TGTGCCAGCAGGACCGACAGGGGGCGTTTGATGGGCAATGAGCAGTTCTTC
CASRTDRGRLMGNEQFF
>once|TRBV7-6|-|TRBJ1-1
TGTGCCAGCAGCGCGGACAGTAACACTGAAGCTTTCTTT
CASSADSNTEAFF
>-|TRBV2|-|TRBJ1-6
TGTGCCAGCAGTTTCCAGGCCTATAATTCACCCCTCCACTTT
CASSFQAYNSPLHF
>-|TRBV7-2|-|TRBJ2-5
TGTGCCAGCAGCCGAAGCGAGAAAGAGACCCAGTACTTC
CASSRSEKETQYF
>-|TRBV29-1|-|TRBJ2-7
TGCAGCGTTGTGTGGGGGGTTTCGTACGAGCAGTACTTC
CSVVWGVSYEQYF
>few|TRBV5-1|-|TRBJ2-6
TGCGCCAGCAGCTTGGAGCTTGGTAGCTCTGGGGCCAACGTCCTGACTTTC
CASSLELGSSGANVLTF
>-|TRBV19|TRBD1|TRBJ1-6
TGTGCCAGTAGTACCCGACAGGGCCTCTCGGGGAATTCACCCCTCCACTTT
CASSTRQGLSGNSPLHF
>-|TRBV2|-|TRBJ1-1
TGTGCCAGCAGTGAGGTCAGTGGAGCTTTCTTT
CASSEVSGAFF
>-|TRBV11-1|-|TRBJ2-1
TGTGCCAGCAGCTTAGGAGGGCCCAATGAGCAGTTCTTC
CASSLGGPNEQFF
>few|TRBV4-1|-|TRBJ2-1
TGCGCCAGCAGCCGTCCCCCCACAGGAGGGCTGGGCAATGAGCAGTTCTTC
CASSRPPTGGLGNEQFF
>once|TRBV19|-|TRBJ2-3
TGTGCCAGTAGAGGGACCCTCGGAGATACGCAGTATTTT
CASRGTLGDTQYF
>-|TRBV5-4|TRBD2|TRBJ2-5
TGTGCCAGCAGCGCGACTAGCGGCCAAGAGACCCAGTACTTC
CASSATSGQETQYF
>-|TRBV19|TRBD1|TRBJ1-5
TGTGCCAGTAGTACCCGACAGGGTAGCAATCAGCCCCAGCATTTT
CASSTRQGSNQPQHF
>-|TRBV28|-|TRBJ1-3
TGTGCCAGCAGTTTGAAAAACACCATATATTTT
CASSLKNTIYF
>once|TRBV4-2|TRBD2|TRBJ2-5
TGTGCCAGCCGATTAGGAGGTGGACTGAGCGGGGGGGCCGGGACCCAGTACTTC
CASRLGGGLSGGAGTQYF
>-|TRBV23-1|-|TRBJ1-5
TGCGCCAGCAGTCAATCCCCTCTTTCGGGGGACAATCAGCCCCAGCATTTT
CASSQSPLSGDNQPQHF
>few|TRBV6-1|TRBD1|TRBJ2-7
TGTGCCAGCAGTGTCGGGACAGGGGATATCTACGAGCAGTACTTC
CASSVGTGDIYEQYF
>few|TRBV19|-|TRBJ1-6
TGTGCCAGTAGCCAGGGAACGTCACCCCTCCACTTT
CASSQGTSPLHF
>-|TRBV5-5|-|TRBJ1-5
TGTGCCAGCAGACAATTTACAGCGGGAGATCAGCCCCAGCATTTT
CASRQFTAGDQPQHF
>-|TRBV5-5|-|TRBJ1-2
TGTGCCAGCAGCTTGTTCGATAAACAGGCTAACTATGGCTACACCTTC
CASSLFDKQANYGYTF
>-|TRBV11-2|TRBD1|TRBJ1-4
TGTGCCAGCAGCTTAATCTCCAGACAGGGTGCTGAAAAACTGTTTTTT
CASSLISRQGAEKLFF
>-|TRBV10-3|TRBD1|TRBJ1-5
TGTGCCATAAGACAGGGGCTAAATAGCAATCAGCCCCAGCATTTT
CAIRQGLNSNQPQHF
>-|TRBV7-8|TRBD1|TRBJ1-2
TGTGCCAGCAGCTTCGACAGGGTCGATGGCTACACCTTC
CASSFDRVDGYTF
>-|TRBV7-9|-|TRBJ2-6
TGTGCCAGCAGCTTACTTGGTGGCGCGGGGGCCAACGTCCTGACTTTC
CASSLLGGAGANVLTF
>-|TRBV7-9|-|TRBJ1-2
TGTGCCAGCAGCTTAGAAGGGGGGGCGCGGATGGGCTACACCTTC
CASSLEGGARMGYTF
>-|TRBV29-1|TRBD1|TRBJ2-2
TGCAGCGTTGATGACAGGGGGCAAAGAACCGGGGAGCTGTTTTTT
CSVDDRGQRTGELFF